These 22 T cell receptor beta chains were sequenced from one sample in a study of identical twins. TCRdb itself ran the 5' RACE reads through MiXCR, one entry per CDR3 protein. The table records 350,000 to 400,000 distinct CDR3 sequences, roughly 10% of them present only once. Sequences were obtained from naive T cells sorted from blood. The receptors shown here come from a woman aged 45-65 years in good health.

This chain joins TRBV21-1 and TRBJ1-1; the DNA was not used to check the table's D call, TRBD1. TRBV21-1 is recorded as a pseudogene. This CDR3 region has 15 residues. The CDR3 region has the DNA TGTGCCAGCAGCAGAGGGGGCAGGGGCGACACTGAAGCTTTCTTT. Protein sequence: CASSRGGRGDTEAFF.

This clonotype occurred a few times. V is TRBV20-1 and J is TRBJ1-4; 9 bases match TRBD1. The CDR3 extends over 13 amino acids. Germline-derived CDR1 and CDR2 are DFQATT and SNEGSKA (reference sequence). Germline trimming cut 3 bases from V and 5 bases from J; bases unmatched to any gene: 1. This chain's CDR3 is CSASDRGNEKLFF. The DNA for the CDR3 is TGCAGTGCTAGCGACAGGGGGAATGAAAAACTGTTTTTT.

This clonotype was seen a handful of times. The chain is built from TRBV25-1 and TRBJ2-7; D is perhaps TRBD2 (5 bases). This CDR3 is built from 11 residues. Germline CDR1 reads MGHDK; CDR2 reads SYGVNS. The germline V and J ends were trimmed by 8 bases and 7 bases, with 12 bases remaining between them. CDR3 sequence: CASEGLWEQYF. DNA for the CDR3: TGTGCCAGCGAGGGTTTGTGGGAGCAGTACTTC.

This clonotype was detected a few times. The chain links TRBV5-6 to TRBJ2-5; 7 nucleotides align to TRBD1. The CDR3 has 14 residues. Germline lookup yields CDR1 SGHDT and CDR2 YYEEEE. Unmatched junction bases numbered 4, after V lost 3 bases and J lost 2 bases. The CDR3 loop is CASSSLDRQETQYF. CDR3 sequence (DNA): TGTGCCAGCAGCTCTTTGGACAGGCAAGAGACCCAGTACTTC.

CDR3 bases: TGTGCCACCAGTGATCATAGCGGGAGGGCCTCGGTGAAGTACACCGGGGAGCTGTTTTTT. Translation gives CATSDHSGRASVKYTGELFF. The chain links TRBV24-1 to TRBJ2-2; 11 nucleotides match TRBD2. With 3 bases clipped from V and 3 bases from J, the junction kept 14 bases outside the gene matches. The CDR3 runs 20 residues. CDR1 is KGHDR and CDR2 is SFDVKD in the germline V gene.

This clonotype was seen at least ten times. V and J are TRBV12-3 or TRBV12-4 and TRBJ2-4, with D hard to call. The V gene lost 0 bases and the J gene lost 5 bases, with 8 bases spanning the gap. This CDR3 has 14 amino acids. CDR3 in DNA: TGTGCCAGCAGTTTAGCCTCCCGGGAAAACATTCAGTACTTC. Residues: CASSLASRENIQYF.

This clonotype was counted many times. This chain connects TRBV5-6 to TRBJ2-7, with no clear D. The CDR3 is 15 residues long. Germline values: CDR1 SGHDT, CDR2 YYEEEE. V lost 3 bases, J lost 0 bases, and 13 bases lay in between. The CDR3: CASSYRTLSSYEQYV. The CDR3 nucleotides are TGTGCCAGCAGCTATCGGACGTTAAGCTCCTACGAGCAGTACGTC.

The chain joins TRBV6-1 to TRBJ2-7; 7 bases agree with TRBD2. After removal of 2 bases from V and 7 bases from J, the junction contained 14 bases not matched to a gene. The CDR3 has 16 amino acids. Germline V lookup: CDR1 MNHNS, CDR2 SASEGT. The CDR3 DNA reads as TGTGCCAGCAGTGAAAGGAGTGCGGCTAGCGGTCTGGAGCAGTACGTC. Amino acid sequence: CASSERSAASGLEQYV.

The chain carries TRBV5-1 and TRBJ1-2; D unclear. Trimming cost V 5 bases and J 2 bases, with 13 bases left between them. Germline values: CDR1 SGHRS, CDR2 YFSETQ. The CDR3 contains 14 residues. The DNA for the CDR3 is TGCGCCAGCAGTATTACAGCTCCGAACTATGGCTACACCTTC. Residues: CASSITAPNYGYTF. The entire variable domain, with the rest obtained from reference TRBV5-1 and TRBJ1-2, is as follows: KAGVTQTPRYLIKTRGQQVTLSCSPISGHRSVSWYQQTPGQGLQFLFEYFSETQRNKGNFPGRFSGRQFSNSRSEMNVSTLELGDSALYLCASSITAPNYGYTFGSGTRLTVV.

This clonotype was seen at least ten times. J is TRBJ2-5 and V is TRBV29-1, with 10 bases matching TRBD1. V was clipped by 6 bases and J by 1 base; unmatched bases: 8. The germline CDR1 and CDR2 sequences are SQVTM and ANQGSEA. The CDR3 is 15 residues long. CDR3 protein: CSVRGTGAFQETQYF. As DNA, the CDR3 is TGCAGCGTGAGGGGGACAGGGGCGTTCCAAGAGACCCAGTACTTC.

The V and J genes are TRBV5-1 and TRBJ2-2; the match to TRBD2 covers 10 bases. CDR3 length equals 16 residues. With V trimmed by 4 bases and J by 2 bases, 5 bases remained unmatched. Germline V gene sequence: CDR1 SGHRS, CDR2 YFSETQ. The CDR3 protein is CASSQLAGFNTGELFF. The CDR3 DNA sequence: TGCGCCAGCAGCCAACTAGCGGGATTTAACACCGGGGAGCTGTTTTTT.

In DNA, the CDR3 is TGCGCCAGCAGCTTGGGGAGCGGGAGTAGTGCGAATGAGCAGTTCTTC. Its protein product is CASSLGSGSSANEQFF. V usage is TRBV5-1 and J usage is TRBJ2-1; TRBD2 aligns across 8 bases. The CDR3 has 16 amino acids. CDR1 and CDR2 (germline): SGHRS, YFSETQ. V trimming: 0 bases; J trimming: 7 bases; junction bases outside the gene matches: 9.

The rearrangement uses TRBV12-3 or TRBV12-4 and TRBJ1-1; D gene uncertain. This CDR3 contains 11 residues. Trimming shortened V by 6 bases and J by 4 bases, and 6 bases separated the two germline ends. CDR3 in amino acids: CASRVSTEAFF. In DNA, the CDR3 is TGTGCCAGCAGGGTGAGCACTGAAGCTTTCTTT.

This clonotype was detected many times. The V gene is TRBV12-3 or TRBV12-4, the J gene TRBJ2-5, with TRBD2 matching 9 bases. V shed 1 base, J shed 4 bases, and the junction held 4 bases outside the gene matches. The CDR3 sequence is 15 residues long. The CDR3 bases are TGTGCCAGCAGTTTAGGCGGGAGGGCCTCAGAGACCCAGTACTTC. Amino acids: CASSLGGRASETQYF.

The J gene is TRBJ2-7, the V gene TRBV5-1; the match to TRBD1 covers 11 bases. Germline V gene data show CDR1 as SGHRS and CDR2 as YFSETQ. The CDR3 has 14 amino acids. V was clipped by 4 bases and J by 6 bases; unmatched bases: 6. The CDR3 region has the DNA TGCGCCAGCAGCGTCACGGGACAGGGGGTCGAGCAGTACTTC. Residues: CASSVTGQGVEQYF.

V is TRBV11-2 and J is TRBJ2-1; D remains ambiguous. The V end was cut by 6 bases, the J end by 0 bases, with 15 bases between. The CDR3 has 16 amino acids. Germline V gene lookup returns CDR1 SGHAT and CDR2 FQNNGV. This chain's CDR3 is CASRSFGSSSYNEQFF. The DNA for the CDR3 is TGTGCCAGCAGATCTTTTGGCTCCAGCTCCTACAATGAGCAGTTCTTC.

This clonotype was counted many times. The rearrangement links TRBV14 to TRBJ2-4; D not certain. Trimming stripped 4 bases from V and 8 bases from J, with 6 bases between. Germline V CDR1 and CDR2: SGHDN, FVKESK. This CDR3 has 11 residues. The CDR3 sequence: CASSLRDIQYF. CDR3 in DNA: TGTGCCAGCAGCCTCCGCGACATTCAGTACTTC.

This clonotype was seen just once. CDR3 sequence: CSVVPGLAGDKEQFF. The CDR3 nucleotides read TGCAGCGTCGTACCGGGACTAGCGGGAGATAAGGAGCAGTTCTTC. The genes are TRBV29-1 and TRBJ2-1; 14 bases match TRBD2. V shed 6 bases and J 10 bases; nucleotides not matched to a gene: 11. CDR1 and CDR2 (germline): SQVTM, ANQGSEA. The CDR3 covers 15 residues.

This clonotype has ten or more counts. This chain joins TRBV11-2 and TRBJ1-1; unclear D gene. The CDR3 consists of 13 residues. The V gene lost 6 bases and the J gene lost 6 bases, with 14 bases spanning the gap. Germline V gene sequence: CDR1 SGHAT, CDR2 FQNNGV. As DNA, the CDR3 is TGTGCCAGCAGGAAAACTACGGGCGCTGAAGCTTTCTTT. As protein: CASRKTTGAEAFF.

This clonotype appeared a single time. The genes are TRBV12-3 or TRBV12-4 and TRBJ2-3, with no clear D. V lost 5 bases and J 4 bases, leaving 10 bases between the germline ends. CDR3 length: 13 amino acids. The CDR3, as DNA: TGTGCCAGCAGTCCCATCGGATCAGATACGCAGTATTTT. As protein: CASSPIGSDTQYF.

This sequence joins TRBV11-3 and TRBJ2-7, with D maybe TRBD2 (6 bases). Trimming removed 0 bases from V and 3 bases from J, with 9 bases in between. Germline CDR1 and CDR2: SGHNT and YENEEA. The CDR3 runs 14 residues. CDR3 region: CASSLEPGVYEQYF. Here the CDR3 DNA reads TGTGCCAGCAGCTTAGAGCCGGGAGTCTACGAGCAGTACTTC.

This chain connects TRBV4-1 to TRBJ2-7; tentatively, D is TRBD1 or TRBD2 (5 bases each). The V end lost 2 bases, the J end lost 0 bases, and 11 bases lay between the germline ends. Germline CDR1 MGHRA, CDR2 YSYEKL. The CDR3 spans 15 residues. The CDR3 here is CASSQRAGSSYEQYF. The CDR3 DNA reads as TGCGCCAGCAGCCAACGGGCAGGGAGCTCCTACGAGCAGTACTTC.